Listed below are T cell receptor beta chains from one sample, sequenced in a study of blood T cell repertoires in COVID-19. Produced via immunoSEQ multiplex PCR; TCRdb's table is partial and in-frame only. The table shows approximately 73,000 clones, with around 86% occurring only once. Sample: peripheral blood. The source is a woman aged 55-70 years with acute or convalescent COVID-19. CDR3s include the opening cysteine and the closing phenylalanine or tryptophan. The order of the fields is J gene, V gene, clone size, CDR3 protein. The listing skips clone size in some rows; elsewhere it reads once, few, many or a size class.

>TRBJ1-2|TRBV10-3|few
CATYQGDDYGYTF
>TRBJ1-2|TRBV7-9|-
CASSPGQTLGYGYTF
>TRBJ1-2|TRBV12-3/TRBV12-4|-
CASSLGYGYTF
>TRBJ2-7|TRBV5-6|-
CASSLYSEQYF
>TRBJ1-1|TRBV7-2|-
CASSPSPGTEAFF
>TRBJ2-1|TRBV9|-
CASSVRTGWSEQFF
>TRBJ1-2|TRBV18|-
CASSMRPGHNYGYTF
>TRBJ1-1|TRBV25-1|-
CASSEYLGTPAKAFF
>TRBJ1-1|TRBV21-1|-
CASSKVQMNTEAFF
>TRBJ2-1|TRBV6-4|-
CASSDGLADGVEQFF
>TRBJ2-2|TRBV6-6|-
CASSYSRPRGTGELFF
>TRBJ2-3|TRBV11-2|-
CASSLKGEDTQYF
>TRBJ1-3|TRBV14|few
CASSPRHGPGNTIYF
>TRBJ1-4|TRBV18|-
CASSRYQTDRGTNEKLFF
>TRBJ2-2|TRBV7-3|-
CASSLRQGGAGELFF
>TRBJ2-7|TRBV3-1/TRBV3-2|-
CASSPRQGPPYEQYF
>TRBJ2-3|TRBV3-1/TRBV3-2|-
CASSPTGSDTQYF
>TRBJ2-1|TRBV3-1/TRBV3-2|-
CASSQEGSGRYEQFF
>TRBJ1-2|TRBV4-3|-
CASSKSTGGLNYGYTF
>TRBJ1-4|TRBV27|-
CASSPPRRATNEKLFF
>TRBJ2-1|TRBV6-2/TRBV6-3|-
CASSQGLAAYNEQFF
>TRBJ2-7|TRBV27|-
CASVNMGSPYEQYF
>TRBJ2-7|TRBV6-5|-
CASSWGLPNSYEQYF
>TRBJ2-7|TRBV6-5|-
CASSYSGVDSYEQYF
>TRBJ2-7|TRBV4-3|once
CASSQDLGLRSGEQYF
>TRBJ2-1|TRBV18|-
CASSPLIASGGPTNEQFF
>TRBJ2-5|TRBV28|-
CASSPLAAYQETQYF
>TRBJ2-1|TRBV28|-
CASSFFNEQFF
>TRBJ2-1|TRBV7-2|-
CASSLMRGGGTTTYEQFF
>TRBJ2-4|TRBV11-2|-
CASSPTTGGNIQYF
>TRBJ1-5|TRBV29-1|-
CSAQPGRGQPQHF
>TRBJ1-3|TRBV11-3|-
CASTTLGVISSGNTIYF
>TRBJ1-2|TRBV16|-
CASSQRHSRQNYGYTF
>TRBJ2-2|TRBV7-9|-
CATWGLGGTGELFF
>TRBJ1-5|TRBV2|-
CASSPDRKNSNQPQHF
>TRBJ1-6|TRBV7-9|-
CASSLVSSYNSPLHF
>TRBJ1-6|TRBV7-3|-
CASSPQGAGNSPLHF
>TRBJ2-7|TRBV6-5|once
CASRGQTYEQYF
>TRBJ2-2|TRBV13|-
CASSTSGAFTGELFF
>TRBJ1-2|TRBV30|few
CAWVRSDRNYGYTF
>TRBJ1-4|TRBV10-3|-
CAAQRSTNEKLFF